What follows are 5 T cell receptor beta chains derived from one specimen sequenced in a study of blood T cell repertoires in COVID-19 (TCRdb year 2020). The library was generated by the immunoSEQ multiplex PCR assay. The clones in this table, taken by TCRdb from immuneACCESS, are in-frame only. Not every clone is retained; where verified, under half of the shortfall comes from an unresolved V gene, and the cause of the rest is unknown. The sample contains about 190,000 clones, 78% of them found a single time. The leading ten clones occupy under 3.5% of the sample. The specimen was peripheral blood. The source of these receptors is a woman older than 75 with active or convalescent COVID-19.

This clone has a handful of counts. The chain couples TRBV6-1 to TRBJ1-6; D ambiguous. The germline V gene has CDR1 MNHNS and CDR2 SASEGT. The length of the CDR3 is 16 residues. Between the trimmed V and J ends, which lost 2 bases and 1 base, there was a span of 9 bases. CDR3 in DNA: TGTGCCAGCAGTGAATCATGGAGGTCCTATAATTCACCCCTCCACTTT. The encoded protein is CASSESWRSYNSPLHF.

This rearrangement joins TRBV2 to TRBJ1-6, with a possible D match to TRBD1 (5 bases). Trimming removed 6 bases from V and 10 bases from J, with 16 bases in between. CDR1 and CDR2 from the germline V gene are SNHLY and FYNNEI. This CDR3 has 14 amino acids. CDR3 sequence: CASRETGVESPLHF. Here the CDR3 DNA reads TGTGCCAGCAGAGAGACGGGGGTAGAGTCACCCCTCCACTTT. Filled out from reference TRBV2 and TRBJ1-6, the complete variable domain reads EPEVTQTPSHQVTQMGQEVILRCVPISNHLYFYWYRQILGQKVEFLVSFYNNEISEKSEIFDDQFSVERPDGSNFTLKIRSTKLEDSAMYFCASRETGVESPLHFGNGTRLTVT.

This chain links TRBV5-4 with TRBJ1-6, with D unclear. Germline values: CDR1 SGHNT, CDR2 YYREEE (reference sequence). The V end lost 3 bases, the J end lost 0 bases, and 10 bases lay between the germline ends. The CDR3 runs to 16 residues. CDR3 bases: TGTGCCAGCAGCTCAATGACTAGCTCCTATAATTCACCCCTCCACTTT. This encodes CASSSMTSSYNSPLHF.

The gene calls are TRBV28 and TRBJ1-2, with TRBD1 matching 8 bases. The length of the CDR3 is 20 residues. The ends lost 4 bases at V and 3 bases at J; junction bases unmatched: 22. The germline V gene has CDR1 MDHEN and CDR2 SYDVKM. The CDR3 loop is CASSSVIMGQDAEPDYGYTF. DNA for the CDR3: TGTGCCAGCAGTTCCGTTATAATGGGACAGGACGCCGAACCGGACTATGGCTACACCTTC.

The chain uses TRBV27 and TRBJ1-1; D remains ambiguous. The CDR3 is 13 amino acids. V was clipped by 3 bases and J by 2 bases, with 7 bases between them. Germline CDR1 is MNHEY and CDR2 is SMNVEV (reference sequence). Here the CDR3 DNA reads TGTGCCAGCAGTTTTCAGTACAACACTGAAGCTTTCTTT. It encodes CASSFQYNTEAFF.